A single sample gave rise to the 13 T cell receptor beta chains below, sequenced in a study of radiotherapy plus CTLA-4 blockade in lung cancer. Sequencing used immunoSEQ multiplex PCR; TCRdb keeps in-frame clones, though not all of them. Of roughly 100,000 clones listed, about 85% are singletons. The specimen comprised peripheral blood, sampled from a patient treated with radiotherapy plus ipilimumab. These receptors came from a human donor with non-small cell lung cancer that progressed on radiotherapy plus ipilimumab. Some clones in this sample may be carry-over from other donors' samples.

J is TRBJ1-2 and V is TRBV7-2; D might be TRBD1 (6 bases). V shed 5 bases and J shed 7 bases, with 20 bases lying between them. Germline loops: CDR1 SGHTA, CDR2 FQGNSA. CDR3 length: 15 amino acids. The CDR3 DNA reads TGTGCCAGCAGCCTTAGGGGGTCGGCGACCACTGGCTACACCTTC. Translated: CASSLRGSATTGYTF.

The rearrangement uses TRBV27 and TRBJ2-3; perhaps TRBD2 as D (6 bases). Germline CDR1 and CDR2: MNHEY and SMNVEV (reference sequence). V was clipped by 5 bases and J by 3 bases, with 27 bases between them. The CDR3 is made up of 19 amino acids. CDR3 DNA sequence: TGTGCCAGCAGTCGCCCACCCCGCGGGGCCCTGTTGGGGACAGATACGCAGTATTTT. Translated, it gives CASSRPPRGALLGTDTQYF.

The rearrangement uses TRBV6-5 and TRBJ2-7, with 7 bases lining up with TRBD2. The CDR3 runs 13 residues. V lost 4 bases to trimming and J lost 3 bases; unmatched junction nucleotides: 3. CDR1 is MNHEY and CDR2 is SVGAGI in the germline V gene. The CDR3 spells CASSSREVYEQYF. The CDR3 nucleotides are TGTGCCAGCAGTTCCCGGGAGGTCTACGAGCAGTACTTC.

The chain combines TRBV4-3 with TRBJ2-7, with TRBD1 as a possible D gene (5 bases). The germline CDR1 and CDR2 sequences are LGHNA and YSLEER. The CDR3 loop spans 14 amino acids. Trimming removed 1 base at V and 3 bases at J, with 10 bases between. The CDR3 loop is CASSQGTSLYEQYF. Here the CDR3 DNA reads TGCGCCAGCAGCCAAGGGACATCCCTCTACGAGCAGTACTTC.

The genes are TRBV2 and TRBJ1-1, with D hard to call. V was shortened by 5 bases and J by 8 bases, with 9 bases between the two germline ends. The CDR3 contains 11 residues. Germline values: CDR1 SNHLY, CDR2 FYNNEI. For the CDR3, the DNA is TGTGCCAGCAGTTGGACTGAGGAAGCTTTCTTT. It codes for CASSWTEEAFF.

The chain is built from TRBV7-9 and TRBJ1-1, with D tentatively TRBD1 (5 bases). Germline loops: CDR1 SEHNR, CDR2 FQNEAQ (reference sequence). There are 16 residues in the CDR3. Between the trimmed V and J ends, which lost 2 bases and 0 bases, there was a span of 13 bases. CDR3 in DNA: TGTGCCAGCAGCTTATCCGGGGGGATAATGAACACTGAAGCTTTCTTT. This gives the protein CASSLSGGIMNTEAFF.

This clone showed up just a few times. The chain has TRBV15 and TRBJ1-1; D perhaps matches TRBD1 (6 bases). The CDR3 loop spans 17 amino acids. The V and J ends lost 3 bases and 0 bases respectively, with 17 bases between them. The V gene's germline CDR1 is LNHNV and CDR2 YYDKDF (reference sequence). CDR3 protein: CATSSRGGGYLNTEAFF. In DNA, the CDR3 is TGTGCCACCAGCAGTAGGGGGGGAGGGTATCTGAACACTGAAGCTTTCTTT.

V usage is TRBV5-1 and J usage is TRBJ1-2, with TRBD1 as a possible D gene (5 bases). The CDR3 has 15 amino acids. V gave up 0 bases and J gave up 8 bases, with 17 bases separating them. From germline, CDR1 is SGHRS and CDR2 YFSETQ. The CDR3 protein is CASSLDPFRAEGYTF. The CDR3 DNA reads TGCGCCAGCAGCTTGGATCCTTTCAGGGCCGAAGGCTACACCTTC.

This clone was picked up one time. The chain couples TRBV6-5 to TRBJ1-2; possible D gene TRBD1, 6 bases. The CDR3 is made up of 14 amino acids. V lost 5 bases and J 3 bases, leaving 13 bases between the germline ends. CDR1 is MNHEY, CDR2 SVGAGI, per germline. CDR3 coding DNA: TGTGCCAGCAGTAGGAAACAGGGAGACTATGGCTACACCTTC. Translated, it gives CASSRKQGDYGYTF.

J is TRBJ1-6 and V is TRBV19; TRBD1 might be the D (6 bases). The CDR3 is made up of 15 amino acids. Trimming left V 7 bases short and J 9 bases short, with 19 bases between. Germline V gives CDR1 LNHDA, CDR2 SQIVND (reference sequence). This chain's CDR3 is CASTAGAMGGSPLHF. The CDR3 coding sequence is TGTGCCAGTACCGCAGGGGCGATGGGTGGTTCACCCCTCCACTTT.

The rearrangement links TRBV4-2 to TRBJ2-1; TRBD2 agrees at 10 bases. V was pared by 1 base and J by 0 bases, with 6 bases of the junction left unmatched. The CDR3 covers 18 residues. Germline loops: CDR1 LGHNA, CDR2 YNFKEQ. The CDR3 here is CASSQAPSGGRSYNEQFF. For the CDR3, the DNA is TGTGCCAGCAGCCAAGCCCCTAGCGGGGGTCGCTCCTACAATGAGCAGTTCTTC.

V is TRBV5-4 and J is TRBJ2-1; the D gene is possibly TRBD2 (5 bases). V lost 6 bases and J 3 bases, leaving 10 bases between the germline ends. There are 13 residues in the CDR3. In germline, CDR1 is SGHNT, CDR2 YYREEE (reference sequence). The CDR3 loop reads CASTDGIYNEQFF. In nucleotides, the CDR3 is TGTGCCAGCACGGACGGGATCTACAATGAGCAGTTCTTC. Complete variable domain (other parts from reference TRBV5-4 and TRBJ2-1): ETGVTQSPTHLIKTRGQQVTLRCSSQSGHNTVSWYQQALGQGPQFIFQYYREEENGRGNFPPRFSGLQFPNYSSELNVNALELDDSALYLCASTDGIYNEQFFGPGTRLTVL.

A few counts support this clone. V gene TRBV5-5 combines with J gene TRBJ2-7; D might be TRBD1 (6 bases). The V end was cut by 4 bases, the J end by 3 bases, with 20 bases between. The germline V gene has CDR1 SGHKS and CDR2 YYEKEE (reference sequence). The CDR3 contains 16 residues. The CDR3 loop reads CASSQGQRRGFYEQYF. DNA of the CDR3: TGTGCCAGCAGCCAAGGACAGCGCCGGGGATTCTACGAGCAGTACTTC.